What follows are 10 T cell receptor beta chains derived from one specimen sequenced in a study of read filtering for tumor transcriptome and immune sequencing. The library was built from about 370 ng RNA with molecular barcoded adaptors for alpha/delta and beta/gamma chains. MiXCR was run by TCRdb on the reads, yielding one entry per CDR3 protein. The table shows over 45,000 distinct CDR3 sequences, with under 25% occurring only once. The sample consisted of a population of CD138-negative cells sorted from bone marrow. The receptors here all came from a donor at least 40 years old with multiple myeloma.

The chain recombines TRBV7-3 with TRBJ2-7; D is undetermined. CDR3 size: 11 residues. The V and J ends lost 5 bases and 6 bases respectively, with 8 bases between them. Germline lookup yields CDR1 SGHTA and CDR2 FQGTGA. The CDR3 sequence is CASSPYGEQYF. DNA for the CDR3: TGTGCCAGCAGCCCGTACGGCGAGCAGTACTTC.

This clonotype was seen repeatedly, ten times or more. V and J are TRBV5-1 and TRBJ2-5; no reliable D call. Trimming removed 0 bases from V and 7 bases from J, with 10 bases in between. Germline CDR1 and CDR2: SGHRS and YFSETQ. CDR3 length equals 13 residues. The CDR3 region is CASSLDPPGTQYF. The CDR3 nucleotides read TGCGCCAGCAGCTTGGATCCGCCGGGGACCCAGTACTTC. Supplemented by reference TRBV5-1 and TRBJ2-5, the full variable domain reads KAGVTQTPRYLIKTRGQQVTLSCSPISGHRSVSWYQQTPGQGLQFLFEYFSETQRNKGNFPGRFSGRQFSNSRSEMNVSTLELGDSALYLCASSLDPPGTQYFGPGTRLLVL.

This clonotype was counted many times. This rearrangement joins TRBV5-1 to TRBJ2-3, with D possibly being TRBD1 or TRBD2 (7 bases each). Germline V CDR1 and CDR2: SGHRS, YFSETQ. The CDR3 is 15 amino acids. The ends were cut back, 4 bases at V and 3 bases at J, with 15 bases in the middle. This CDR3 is CASSLRQGGTDTQYF. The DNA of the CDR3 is TGCGCCAGCAGCCTCCGACAGGGAGGGACAGATACGCAGTATTTT.

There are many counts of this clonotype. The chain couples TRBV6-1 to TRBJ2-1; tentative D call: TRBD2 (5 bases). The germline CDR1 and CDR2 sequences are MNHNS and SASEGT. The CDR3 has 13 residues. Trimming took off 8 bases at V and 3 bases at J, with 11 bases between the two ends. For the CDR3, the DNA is TGTGCCAGCGGACTCCTGAACTACAATGAGCAGTTCTTC. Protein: CASGLLNYNEQFF.

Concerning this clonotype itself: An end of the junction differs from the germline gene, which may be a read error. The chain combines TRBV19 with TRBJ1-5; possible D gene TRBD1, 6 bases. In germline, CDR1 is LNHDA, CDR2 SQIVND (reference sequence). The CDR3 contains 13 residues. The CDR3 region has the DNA TGTGCCGGTAGTATCCAGGGGCCTCAGCCCCAGCATTTT. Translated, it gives CAGSIQGPQPQHF.

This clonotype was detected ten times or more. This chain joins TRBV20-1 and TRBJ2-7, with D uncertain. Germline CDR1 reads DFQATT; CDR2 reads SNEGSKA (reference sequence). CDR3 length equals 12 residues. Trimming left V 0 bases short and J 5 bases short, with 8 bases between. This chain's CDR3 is CSARESGNEQYF. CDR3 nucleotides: TGCAGTGCTAGAGAATCTGGGAACGAGCAGTACTTC.

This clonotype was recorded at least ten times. The CDR3 bases are TGTGCCAGCAAGTGGGGGCACAGCACTGAAGCTTTCTTT. Encoded protein: CASKWGHSTEAFF. The V gene is TRBV28, the J gene TRBJ1-1, with D maybe TRBD1 (6 bases). CDR3 length: 13 amino acids. Trimming left V 7 bases short and J 4 bases short, with 13 bases between. Germline values: CDR1 MDHEN, CDR2 SYDVKM.

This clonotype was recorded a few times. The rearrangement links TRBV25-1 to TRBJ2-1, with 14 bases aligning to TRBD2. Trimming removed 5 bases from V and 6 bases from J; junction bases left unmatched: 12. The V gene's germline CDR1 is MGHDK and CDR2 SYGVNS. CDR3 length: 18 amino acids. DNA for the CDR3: TGTGCCAGCAGTCCCCCCGGGACTAGCGGGAGAGAGCGCAATGAGCAGTTCTTC. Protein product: CASSPPGTSGRERNEQFF.

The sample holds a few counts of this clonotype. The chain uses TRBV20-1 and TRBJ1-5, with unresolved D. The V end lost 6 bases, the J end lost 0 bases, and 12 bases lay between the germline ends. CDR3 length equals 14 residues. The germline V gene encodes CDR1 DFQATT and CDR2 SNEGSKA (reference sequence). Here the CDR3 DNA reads TGCAGTGCCATCGTAAGCAATAGCAATCAGCCCCAGCATTTT. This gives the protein CSAIVSNSNQPQHF.

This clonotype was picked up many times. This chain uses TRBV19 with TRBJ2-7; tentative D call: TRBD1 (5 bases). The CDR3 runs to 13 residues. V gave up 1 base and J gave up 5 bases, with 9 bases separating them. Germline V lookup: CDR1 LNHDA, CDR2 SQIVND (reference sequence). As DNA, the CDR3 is TGTGCCAGTAGTATAGGGCGACAGAACGAGCAGTACTTC. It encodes CASSIGRQNEQYF. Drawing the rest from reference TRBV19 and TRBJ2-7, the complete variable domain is DGGITQSPKYLFRKEGQNVTLSCEQNLNHDAMYWYRQDPGQGLRLIYYSQIVNDFQKGDIAEGYSVSREKKESFPLTVTSAQKNPTAFYLCASSIGRQNEQYFGPGTRLTVT.